This T cell receptor (beta chain) was obtained from a study of blood T cell repertoires in COVID-19. The assay was immunoSEQ multiplex PCR, and TCRdb's table has in-frame clones only and misses some. This sample has nearly 250,000 clones, with around nine tenths found just once. The CDR3 is 16 amino acids. Trimming took 0 bases from V and 0 from J, leaving 10 bases between them. Germline V lookup: CDR1 SGHRS, CDR2 YFSETQ. This clone was recorded only once. This sequence was found in a woman aged 60-75 years who had recovered from COVID-19. The chain combines TRBV5-1 with TRBJ1-3, with D unresolved. The material sequenced was peripheral blood. CDR3 sequence reads: CASSLGHSRSGNTIYF. CDR3 bases: TGCGCCAGCAGCTTGGGGCATTCTCGCTCTGGAAACACCATATATTTT.